The clone carrying this TCR beta chain was recorded many times. Its antigen is undetermined. Time point here: newly diagnosed GD, antithyroid drugs for less than 3 months. The TCR library used RNA extracted from PBMCs. The sample is drawn from a study of regulatory T cells in long-lasting Graves disease. Findings of the study overall: TCR diversity in persistent Graves' patients was below that of newly diagnosed ones.

With 3 bases removed from V and 0 bases from J, the gap between germline ends came to 13 bases. This CDR3 is built from 15 residues. CDR1 SGHRS and CDR2 YFSETQ come from the germline V gene. With iRepertoire HTBI primers and Arm-PCR of CDR3 regions, TCR beta libraries were built. TCRdb called the multiplex PCR reads again in MiXCR, with one record for every CDR3 protein. The data show about 500,000 distinct CDR3 sequences, with 15% to 20% seen just once and about 12% held by the top ten. These data were also reused for a study on T cells in Graves' hyperthyroidism and ophthalmopathy.

The TCR originated in a man aged 35 to 55 with Graves disease. This rearrangement joins TRBV5-1 to TRBJ2-7; maybe TRBD1 (6 bases). The sequencing here drew on peripheral blood mononuclear cells (PBMCs), taken at new diagnosis, from a patient treated with antithyroid drugs. The CDR3 nucleotides read TGCGCCAGCAGCTCAGGACAGAGGAGCTCCTACGAGCAGTACTTC. This translates into CASSSGQRSSYEQYF.